The subject of this entry is one T cell receptor (beta chain). These data are taken from a study of blood T cell repertoires in COVID-19. Study overall: Spain, Italy and the United States supplied samples that represented acute and convalescent COVID-19. The cDNA or gDNA used as material had been derived from T cells, B-cell-depleted T cells, or PBMCs.

The CDR3 has 16 residues. Authors' analysis steps: Quantification of nucleated cells was approximated via reference gene primer amplification. Assay: immunoSEQ multiplex PCR; the TCRdb copy retains only in-frame clones and omits some. Clonal size and the V and J genes are those of that table, whereas D and trimming came from the DNA. The top ten hold 9.5% to 11% of the sample, which has 120,000 to 150,000 clones, 85% to 90% seen once. V and J are TRBV21-1 and TRBJ2-3; the D call TRBD2 from the table was never checked on the DNA. TRBV21-1 is listed as a pseudogene. The TCR originated in a woman older than 75 with acute or convalescent COVID-19. The sequencing input was peripheral blood. The CDR3 protein is CASSKVGGDSTDTQYF. CDR3 DNA sequence: TGTGCCAGCAGCAAAGTAGGCGGGGACAGCACAGATACGCAGTATTTT.